The 16 T cell receptor beta chains in this list originate from one sample, sequenced in a study of blood T cell repertoires in COVID-19. The assay was immunoSEQ multiplex PCR, and TCRdb's table has in-frame clones only and misses some. The sample lists some 140,000 clones, around 73% occurring once. Sequenced: peripheral blood. These receptors came from a man aged 55 to 70 who had recovered from COVID-19.

The chain has TRBV5-1 and TRBJ2-2, with 7 bases matching TRBD1. CDR3 length equals 14 residues. Germline lookup yields CDR1 SGHRS and CDR2 YFSETQ. V lost 2 bases to trimming and J lost 4 bases; unmatched junction nucleotides: 2. The CDR3 DNA reads TGCGCCAGCAGCTTCGGGACAGTCACCGGGGAGCTGTTTTTT. Translating it yields CASSFGTVTGELFF.

V gene TRBV2 combines with J gene TRBJ1-1; a weak D match, TRBD1 (5 bases). Trimming left V 5 bases short and J 1 base short, with 11 bases between. The CDR3 is made up of 14 amino acids. Germline-derived CDR1 and CDR2 are SNHLY and FYNNEI. The CDR3 spells CASSPRVGNTEAFF. CDR3 coding DNA: TGTGCCAGCAGTCCCAGGGTGGGGAACACTGAAGCTTTCTTT.

The rearrangement links TRBV20-1 to TRBJ2-7, with 9 bases matching TRBD2. With 3 bases clipped from V and 5 bases from J, the junction kept 5 bases outside the gene matches. The CDR3 extends over 13 amino acids. CDR1 is DFQATT and CDR2 is SNEGSKA in the germline V gene (reference sequence). CDR3 protein: CSASPAGGHEQYF. As DNA, the CDR3 is TGCAGTGCTAGTCCAGCGGGAGGCCACGAGCAGTACTTC.

The CDR3 is CATSDRGAGPTDTQYF. CDR3 DNA sequence: TGTGCCACCAGTGACCGGGGGGCGGGCCCCACAGATACGCAGTATTTT. V is TRBV24-1 and J is TRBJ2-3; a possible D gene is TRBD2 (7 bases). CDR3 length: 16 amino acids. CDR1 is KGHDR and CDR2 is SFDVKD in the germline V gene. Deletions cut 4 bases from V and 2 bases from J, with 15 bases between.

Here the CDR3 reads CASSLSIAGYEQYF. The CDR3 DNA follows: TGTGCCAGCAGCTTATCAATAGCGGGGTACGAGCAGTACTTC. V and J are TRBV5-6 and TRBJ2-7, with 8 bases aligning to TRBD2. CDR1 and CDR2 from the germline V gene are SGHDT and YYEEEE. Germline trimming cut 2 bases from V and 4 bases from J; bases unmatched to any gene: 5. The CDR3 loop spans 14 amino acids.

This clone was recorded once. The V gene is TRBV14, the J gene TRBJ2-3; the match to TRBD2 covers 7 bases. Germline CDR1 reads SGHDN; CDR2 reads FVKESK. The J segment lost 4 bases and the V segment lost 4 bases, leaving 11 bases of the junction unmatched. The length of the CDR3 is 16 residues. The CDR3 DNA reads as TGTGCCAGCAGCCCCTGGAGCGGGGTAAGAGCAGATACGCAGTATTTT. Its translation is CASSPWSGVRADTQYF.

The chain joins TRBV24-1 to TRBJ1-2; D not resolved. Germline V gene lookup returns CDR1 KGHDR and CDR2 SFDVKD. V lost 6 bases and J 4 bases, leaving 8 bases between the germline ends. The CDR3 sequence is 12 residues long. Written as DNA, the CDR3 is TGTGCCACCAGTCCAGGACTCTATGGCTACACCTTC. Its protein product is CATSPGLYGYTF.

The J gene is TRBJ2-5, the V gene TRBV6-2 or TRBV6-3; tentatively, D is TRBD2 (5 bases). V was pared by 0 bases and J by 9 bases, with 8 bases between. Germline CDR1 and CDR2: MNHEY and SVGEGT. The length of the CDR3 is 12 residues. CDR3 region: CASSYSRGSQYF. DNA of the CDR3: TGTGCCAGCAGTTACTCCCGGGGTTCCCAGTACTTC.

This clone showed up just a few times. J is TRBJ1-5 and V is TRBV20-1; D ambiguous. With 3 bases removed from V and 1 base from J, the gap between germline ends came to 13 bases. The germline V gene has CDR1 DFQATT and CDR2 SNEGSKA (reference sequence). The CDR3 sequence is 15 residues long. The CDR3 sequence: CSASFTKWSNQPQHF. The CDR3 DNA follows: TGCAGTGCTAGTTTTACAAAATGGAGCAATCAGCCCCAGCATTTT.

The V gene is TRBV6-5, the J gene TRBJ1-2; D is possibly TRBD1 (6 bases). In germline, CDR1 is MNHEY, CDR2 SVGAGI. Trimming shortened V by 1 base and J by 2 bases, and 11 bases separated the two germline ends. This CDR3 spans 15 amino acids. The CDR3 DNA follows: TGTGCCAGCAGTTACTGGGGGGGCGCGAACTATGGCTACACCTTC. It specifies CASSYWGGANYGYTF.

The rearrangement uses TRBV28 and TRBJ1-4; tentative D call: TRBD1 (6 bases). The CDR3 runs to 15 residues. The germline CDR1 and CDR2 sequences are MDHEN and SYDVKM. The ends were cut back, 5 bases at V and 6 bases at J, with 16 bases in the middle. The CDR3 DNA reads as TGTGCCAGCAGTCAAGACAGGTTAGGGTATGAAAAACTGTTTTTT. It specifies CASSQDRLGYEKLFF.

V is TRBV27 and J is TRBJ2-3; D perhaps matches TRBD1 (6 bases). The CDR3 is 13 amino acids. Germline CDR1 and CDR2: MNHEY and SMNVEV (reference sequence). V was pared by 6 bases and J by 2 bases, with 9 bases between. CDR3 DNA: TGTGCCAGCAGAGGGGACAACACAGATACGCAGTATTTT. Its translation is CASRGDNTDTQYF.

This chain connects TRBV7-2 to TRBJ1-1, with a possible D match to TRBD1 (5 bases). V was pared by 3 bases and J by 5 bases, with 16 bases between. Germline values: CDR1 SGHTA, CDR2 FQGNSA. The CDR3 is 15 amino acids. CDR3 sequence (DNA): TGTGCCAGCAGCTTGACAGCAGGGTCACGGACTGAAGCTTTCTTT. This codes for CASSLTAGSRTEAFF.

CDR3 region: CASSEEARGQPQHF. As DNA, the CDR3 is TGTGCCAGCAGTGAAGAGGCCAGGGGTCAGCCCCAGCATTTT. The gene calls are TRBV2 and TRBJ1-5; TRBD1 is a possible D gene (6 bases). Germline V gene data show CDR1 as SNHLY and CDR2 as FYNNEI. The CDR3 length is 14 residues. V dropped 1 base and J dropped 6 bases, with 10 bases sitting between them.

J is TRBJ2-1 and V is TRBV24-1; 11 nucleotides line up with TRBD2. The length of the CDR3 is 16 residues. J lost 5 bases, V lost 5 bases, and 7 bases had no gene match. Germline values: CDR1 KGHDR, CDR2 SFDVKD. CDR3 residues: CATSVLTSGGDNEQFF. The CDR3 bases are TGTGCCACCAGTGTTTTAACTAGCGGGGGAGACAATGAGCAGTTCTTC.

This chain connects TRBV4-3 to TRBJ1-1, with D unresolved. The CDR3 is made up of 21 amino acids. Trimming removed 5 bases at V and 5 bases at J, with 36 bases between. Germline V gene lookup returns CDR1 LGHNA and CDR2 YSLEER. The CDR3 sequence is CASSSTSHPAARPGGRTEAFF. CDR3 bases: TGCGCCAGCAGCAGCACCAGCCATCCCGCGGCACGGCCTGGAGGGAGGACTGAAGCTTTCTTT.